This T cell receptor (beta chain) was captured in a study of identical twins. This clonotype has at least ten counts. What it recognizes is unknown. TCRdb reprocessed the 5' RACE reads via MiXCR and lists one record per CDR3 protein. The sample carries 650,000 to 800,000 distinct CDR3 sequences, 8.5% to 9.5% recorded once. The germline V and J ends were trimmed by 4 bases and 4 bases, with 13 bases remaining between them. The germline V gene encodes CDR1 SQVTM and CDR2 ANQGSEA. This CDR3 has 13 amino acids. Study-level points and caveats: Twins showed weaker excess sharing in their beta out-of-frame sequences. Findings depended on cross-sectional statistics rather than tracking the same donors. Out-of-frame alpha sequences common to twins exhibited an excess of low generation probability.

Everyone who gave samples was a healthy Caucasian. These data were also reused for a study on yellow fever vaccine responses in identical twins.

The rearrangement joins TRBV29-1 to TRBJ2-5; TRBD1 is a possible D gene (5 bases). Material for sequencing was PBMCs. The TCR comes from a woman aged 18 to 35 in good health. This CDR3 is CSVVKGWGETQYF. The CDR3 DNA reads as TGCAGCGTTGTAAAGGGGTGGGGAGAGACCCAGTACTTC.